The clone carrying this T cell receptor beta chain was counted ten times or more. Its specificity is not known. The 5'RACE template-switching step produced TCR cDNA and added a universal primer site and UMIs. TCRdb processed the 5' RACE reads anew with MiXCR; each CDR3 protein has one entry. The table lists 300,000 to 450,000 distinct CDR3 sequences, around 8.1% of them singletons. These data are taken from a study of T cells after yellow fever vaccination. Across the whole study: Preparation of the low-cell-number fractions used SMART-Seq v4 Ultra Low Input. Study conclusions and caveats: Although the secondary response was weaker, it peaked faster, at day 5 versus 15. Most primary-vaccination clones recurred post-booster (roughly 97% CD4, just over 85% CD8).

V dropped 2 bases and J dropped 6 bases, with 16 bases sitting between them. CDR1 and CDR2 from the germline V gene are GTSNPN and SVGIG (reference sequence). The CDR3 loop spans 15 amino acids. This specimen was PBMCs, taken approximately 40 days after the first yellow fever vaccination. The chain employs TRBV30 and TRBJ2-2; a possible D gene is TRBD2 (6 bases). This clonotype was sampled from a man between 18 and 35 years old who received the YFV17D yellow fever vaccine. CDR3 coding DNA: TGTGCCTGGAGTAAACTGGGACTTTCGGCCGGGGAGCTGTTTTTT. This codes for CAWSKLGLSAGELFF.